This T cell receptor (beta chain) was identified in a study of breast tumors, draining lymph nodes, adjacent tissues. Study results and caveats: Tumor and nontumor repertoires were significantly more similar in luminal-like than in basal-like breast cancer. Tumor T cell lymph node origin was a supported hypothesis, not proven. Tumors had less TCR diversity than lymph nodes, more than nontumor tissue. Data fit most tumor T cells coming from lymph node, expanding in tumor.

MiXCR, applied by TCRdb to the multiplex PCR reads, yields one record per CDR3 protein. This sample yields nearly 200,000 distinct CDR3 sequences, of which 31% are seen a single time; roughly 4% belongs to the top ten. The germline CDR1 and CDR2 sequences are SEHNR and FQNEAQ (reference sequence). With 1 base removed from V and 0 bases from J, the gap between germline ends came to 15 bases. CDR3 length: 17 residues. For this clonotype: The antigen is not known.

The lymph nodes were axillary draining lymph nodes from breast cancer patients. This TCR derives from a female donor with breast cancer. Some clones in this sample may be carry-over from other donors' samples. The chain employs TRBV7-9 and TRBJ2-5; possible D gene TRBD1, 6 bases. The sequencing input was axillary lymph node tissue. CDR3 residues: CASSLEGARDNQETQYF. The CDR3 DNA follows: TGTGCCAGCAGCTTAGAGGGTGCGAGGGACAACCAAGAGACCCAGTACTTC.